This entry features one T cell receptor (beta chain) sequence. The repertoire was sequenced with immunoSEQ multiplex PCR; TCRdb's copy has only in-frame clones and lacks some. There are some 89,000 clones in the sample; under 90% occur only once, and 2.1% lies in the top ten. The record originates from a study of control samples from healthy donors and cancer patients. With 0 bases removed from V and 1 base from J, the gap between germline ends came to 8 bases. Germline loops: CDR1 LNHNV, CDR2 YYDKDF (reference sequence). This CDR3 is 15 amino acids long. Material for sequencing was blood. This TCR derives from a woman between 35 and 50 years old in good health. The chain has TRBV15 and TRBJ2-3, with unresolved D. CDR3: CATSRDTARTDTQYF. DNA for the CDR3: TGTGCCACCAGCAGAGATACAGCCCGCACAGATACGCAGTATTTT.